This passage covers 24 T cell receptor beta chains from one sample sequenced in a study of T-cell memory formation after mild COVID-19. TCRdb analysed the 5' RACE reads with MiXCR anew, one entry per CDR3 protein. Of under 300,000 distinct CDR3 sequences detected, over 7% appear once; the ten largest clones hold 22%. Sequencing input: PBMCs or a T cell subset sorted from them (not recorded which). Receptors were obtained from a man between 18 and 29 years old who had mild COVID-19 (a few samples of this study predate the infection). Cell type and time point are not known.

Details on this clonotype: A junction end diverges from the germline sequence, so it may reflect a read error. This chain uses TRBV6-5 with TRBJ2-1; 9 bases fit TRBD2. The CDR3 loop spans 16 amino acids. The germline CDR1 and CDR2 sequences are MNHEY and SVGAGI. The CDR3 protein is CASNYQRGVIGNEQFF. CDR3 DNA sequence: TGTGCCAGCAATTACCAGCGGGGGGTGATTGGCAATGAGCAGTTCTTC.

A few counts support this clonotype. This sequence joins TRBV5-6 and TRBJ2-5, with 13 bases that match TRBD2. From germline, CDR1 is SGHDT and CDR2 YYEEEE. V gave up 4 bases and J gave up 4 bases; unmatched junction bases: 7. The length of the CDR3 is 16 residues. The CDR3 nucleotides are TGTGCCAGCAGCACCCCGGGACTAGCGGGACGAGAGACCCAGTACTTC. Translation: CASSTPGLAGRETQYF.

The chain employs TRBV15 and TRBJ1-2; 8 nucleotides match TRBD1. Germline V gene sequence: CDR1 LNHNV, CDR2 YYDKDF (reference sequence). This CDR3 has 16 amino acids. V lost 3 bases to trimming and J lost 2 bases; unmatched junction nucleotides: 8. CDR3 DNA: TGTGCCACCAGCAGGGATGGGACAGGCTTCAACTATGGCTACACCTTC. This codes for CATSRDGTGFNYGYTF. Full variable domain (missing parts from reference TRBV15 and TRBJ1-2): DAMVIQNPRYQVTQFGKPVTLSCSQTLNHNVMYWYQQKSSQAPKLLFHYYDKDFNNEADTPDNFQSRRPNTSFCFLDIRSPGLGDTAMYLCATSRDGTGFNYGYTFGSGTRLTVV.

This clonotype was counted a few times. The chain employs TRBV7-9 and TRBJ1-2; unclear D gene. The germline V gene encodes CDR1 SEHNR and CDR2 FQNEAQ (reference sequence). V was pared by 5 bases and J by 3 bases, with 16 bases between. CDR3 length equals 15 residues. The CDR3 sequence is CASSPDLTLHYGYTF. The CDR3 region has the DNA TGTGCCAGCAGCCCGGACTTAACTCTCCACTATGGCTACACCTTC.

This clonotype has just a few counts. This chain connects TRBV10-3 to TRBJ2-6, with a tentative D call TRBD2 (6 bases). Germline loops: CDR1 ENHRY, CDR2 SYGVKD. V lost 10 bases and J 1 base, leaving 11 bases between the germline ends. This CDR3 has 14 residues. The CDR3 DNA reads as TGTGCCACCTCGGGGGAGTCTGGGGCCAACGTCCTGACTTTC. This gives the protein CATSGESGANVLTF.

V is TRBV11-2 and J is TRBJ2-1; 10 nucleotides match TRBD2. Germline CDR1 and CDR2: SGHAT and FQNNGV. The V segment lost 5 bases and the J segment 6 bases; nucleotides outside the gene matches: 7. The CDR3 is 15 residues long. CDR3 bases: TGTGCCAGCAGCCCGCTAGGACTAGCGGTCAATGAGCAGTTCTTC. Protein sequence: CASSPLGLAVNEQFF.

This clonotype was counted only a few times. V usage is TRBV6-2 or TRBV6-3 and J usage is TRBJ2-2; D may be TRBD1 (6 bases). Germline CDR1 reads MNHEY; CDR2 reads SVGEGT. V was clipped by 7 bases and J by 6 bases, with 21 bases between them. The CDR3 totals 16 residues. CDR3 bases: TGTGCCAGCATTCAACCCGGGGACACTAAACCCGGGGAGCTGTTTTTT. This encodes CASIQPGDTKPGELFF.

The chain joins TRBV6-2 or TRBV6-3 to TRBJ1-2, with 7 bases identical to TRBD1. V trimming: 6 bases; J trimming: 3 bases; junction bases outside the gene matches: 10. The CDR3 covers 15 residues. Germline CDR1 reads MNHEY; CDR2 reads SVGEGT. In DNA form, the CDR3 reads TGTGCCAGCAGCCGATCGAGACAGGGAGACTATGGCTACACCTTC. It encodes CASSRSRQGDYGYTF.

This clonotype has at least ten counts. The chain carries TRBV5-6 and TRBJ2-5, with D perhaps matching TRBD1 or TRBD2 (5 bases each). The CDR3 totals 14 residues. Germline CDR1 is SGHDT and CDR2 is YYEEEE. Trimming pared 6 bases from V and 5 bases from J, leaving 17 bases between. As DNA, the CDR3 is TGTGCCAGCAAGCTTGGGACGGCGAGGGAGACCCAGTACTTC. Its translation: CASKLGTARETQYF.

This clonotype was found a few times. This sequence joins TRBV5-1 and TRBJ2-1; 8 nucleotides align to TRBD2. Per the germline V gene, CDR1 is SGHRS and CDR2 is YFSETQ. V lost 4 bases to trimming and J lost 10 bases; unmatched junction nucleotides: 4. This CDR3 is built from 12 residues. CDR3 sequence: CASSRGGLEQFF. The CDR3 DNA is TGCGCCAGCAGCCGGGGGGGCCTGGAGCAGTTCTTC.

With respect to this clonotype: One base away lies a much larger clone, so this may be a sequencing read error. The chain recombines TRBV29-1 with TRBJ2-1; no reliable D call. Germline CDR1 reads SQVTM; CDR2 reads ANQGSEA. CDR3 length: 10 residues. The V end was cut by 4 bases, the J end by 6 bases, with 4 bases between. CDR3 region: CSVAINEQFF. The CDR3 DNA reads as TGCAGCGTTGCCATCAATGAGCAGTTCTTC.

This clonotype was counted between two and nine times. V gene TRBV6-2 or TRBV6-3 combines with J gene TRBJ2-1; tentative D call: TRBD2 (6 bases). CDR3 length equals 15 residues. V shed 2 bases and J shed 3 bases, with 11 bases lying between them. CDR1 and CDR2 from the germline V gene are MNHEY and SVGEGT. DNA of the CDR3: TGTGCCAGCAGTTACCCTGGGACTCGCTACAATGAGCAGTTCTTC. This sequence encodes CASSYPGTRYNEQFF.

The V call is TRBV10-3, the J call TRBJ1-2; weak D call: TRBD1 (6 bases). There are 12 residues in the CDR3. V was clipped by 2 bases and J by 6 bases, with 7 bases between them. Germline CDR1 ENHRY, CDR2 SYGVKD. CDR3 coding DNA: TGTGCCATCAGTGAGAGGGGGGATGGCTACACCTTC. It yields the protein CAISERGDGYTF.

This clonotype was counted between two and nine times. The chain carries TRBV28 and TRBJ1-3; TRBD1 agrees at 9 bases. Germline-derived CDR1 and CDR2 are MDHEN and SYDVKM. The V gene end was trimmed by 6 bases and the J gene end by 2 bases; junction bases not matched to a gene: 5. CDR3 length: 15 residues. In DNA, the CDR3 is TGTGCCAGCAGGACCCGGACAGGGGCTGGAAACACCATATATTTT. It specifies CASRTRTGAGNTIYF.

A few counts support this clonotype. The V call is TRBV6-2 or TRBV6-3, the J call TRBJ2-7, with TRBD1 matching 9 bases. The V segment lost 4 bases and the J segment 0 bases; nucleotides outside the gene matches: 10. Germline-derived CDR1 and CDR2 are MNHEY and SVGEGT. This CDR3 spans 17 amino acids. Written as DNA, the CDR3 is TGTGCCAGCAGTTCCTTCCCCCCGGACAGGGGCTCCTACGAGCAGTACTTC. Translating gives CASSSFPPDRGSYEQYF.

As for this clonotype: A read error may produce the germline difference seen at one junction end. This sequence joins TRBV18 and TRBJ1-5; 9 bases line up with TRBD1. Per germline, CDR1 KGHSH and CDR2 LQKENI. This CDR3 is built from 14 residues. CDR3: CASSGPGQGPSFNF. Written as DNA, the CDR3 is TGTGCCAGCTCAGGCCCGGGACAGGGCCCATCGTTCAATTTT.

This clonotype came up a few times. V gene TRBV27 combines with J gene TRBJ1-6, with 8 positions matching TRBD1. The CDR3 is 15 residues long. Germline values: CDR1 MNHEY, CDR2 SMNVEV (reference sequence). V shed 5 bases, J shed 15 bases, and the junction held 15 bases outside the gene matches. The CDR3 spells CASSATGGVPFVLHF. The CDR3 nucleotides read TGTGCCAGCAGTGCCACAGGGGGTGTTCCTTTTGTCCTCCACTTT.

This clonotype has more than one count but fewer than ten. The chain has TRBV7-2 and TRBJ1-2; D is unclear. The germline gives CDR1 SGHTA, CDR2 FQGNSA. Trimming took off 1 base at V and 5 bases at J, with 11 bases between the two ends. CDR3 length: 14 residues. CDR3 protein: CASSLVREGYGYTF. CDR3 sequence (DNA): TGTGCCAGCAGCTTAGTCCGGGAAGGGTATGGCTACACCTTC.

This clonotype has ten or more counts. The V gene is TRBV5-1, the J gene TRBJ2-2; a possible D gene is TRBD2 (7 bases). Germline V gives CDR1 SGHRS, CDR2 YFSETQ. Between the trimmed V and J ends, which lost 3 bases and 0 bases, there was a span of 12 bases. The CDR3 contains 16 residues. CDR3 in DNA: TGCGCCAGCAGCTCCCGGGGGGCGCCGAACACCGGGGAGCTGTTTTTT. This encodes CASSSRGAPNTGELFF.

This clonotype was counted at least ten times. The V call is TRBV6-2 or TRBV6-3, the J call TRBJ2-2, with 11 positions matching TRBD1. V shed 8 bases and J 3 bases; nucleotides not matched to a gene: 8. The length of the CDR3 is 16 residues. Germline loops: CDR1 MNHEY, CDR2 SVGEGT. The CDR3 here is CASRNPGQGDTGELFF. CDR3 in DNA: TGTGCCAGCCGGAACCCGGGACAGGGGGACACCGGGGAGCTGTTTTTT.

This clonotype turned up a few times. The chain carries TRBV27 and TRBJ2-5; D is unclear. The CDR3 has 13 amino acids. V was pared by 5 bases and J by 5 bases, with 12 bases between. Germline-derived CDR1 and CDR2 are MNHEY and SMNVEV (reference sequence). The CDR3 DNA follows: TGTGCCAGCAGTCCTCGGACGCGGGAGACCCAGTACTTC. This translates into CASSPRTRETQYF.

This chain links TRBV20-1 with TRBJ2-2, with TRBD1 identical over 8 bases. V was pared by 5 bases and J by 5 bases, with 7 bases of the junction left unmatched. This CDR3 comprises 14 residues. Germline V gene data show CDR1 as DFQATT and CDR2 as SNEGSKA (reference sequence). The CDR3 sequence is CSALDRARTGELFF. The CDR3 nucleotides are TGCAGTGCTTTGGACAGGGCCCGGACCGGGGAGCTGTTTTTT.

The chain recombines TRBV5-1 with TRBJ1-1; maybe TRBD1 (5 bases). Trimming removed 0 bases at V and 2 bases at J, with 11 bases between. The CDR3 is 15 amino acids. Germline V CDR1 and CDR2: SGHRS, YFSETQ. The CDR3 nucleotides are TGCGCCAGCAGCTTGGTAAAGGGACTTAACACTGAAGCTTTCTTT. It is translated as CASSLVKGLNTEAFF.

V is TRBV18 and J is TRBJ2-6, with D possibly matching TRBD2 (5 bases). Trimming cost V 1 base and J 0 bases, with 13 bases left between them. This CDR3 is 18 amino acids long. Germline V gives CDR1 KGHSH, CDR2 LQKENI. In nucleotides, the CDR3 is TGTGCCAGCTCACCACTCGGAGAACGGGGCTCTGGGGCCAACGTCCTGACTTTC. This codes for CASSPLGERGSGANVLTF.